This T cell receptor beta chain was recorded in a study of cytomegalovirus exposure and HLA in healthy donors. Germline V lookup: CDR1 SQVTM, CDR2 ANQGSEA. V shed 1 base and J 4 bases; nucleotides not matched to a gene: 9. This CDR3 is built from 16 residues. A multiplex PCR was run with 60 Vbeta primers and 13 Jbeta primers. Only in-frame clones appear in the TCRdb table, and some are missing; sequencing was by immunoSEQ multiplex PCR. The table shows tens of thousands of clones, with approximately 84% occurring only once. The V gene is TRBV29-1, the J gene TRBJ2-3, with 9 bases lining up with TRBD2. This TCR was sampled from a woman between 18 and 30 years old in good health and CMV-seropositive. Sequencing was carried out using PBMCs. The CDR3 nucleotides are TGCAGCGTTGAAGGGGAAGCGGGAGGATGGGCAGATACGCAGTATTTT. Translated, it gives CSVEGEAGGWADTQYF.